The 9 T cell receptor beta chains below all came from one sample that was sequenced in a study of T-cell memory formation after mild COVID-19. TCRdb used MiXCR to reprocess the 5' RACE reads, holding one entry per CDR3 protein. The profile shows about 190,000 distinct CDR3 sequences, 20% to 25% of them singletons. What was sequenced was PBMCs or a T cell subset sorted from them (not recorded which). The source of these receptors is an adult woman who had mild COVID-19 (a few samples of this study predate the infection). Cell type and time point are not known.

This clonotype was observed a handful of times. The chain couples TRBV6-5 to TRBJ1-1; 7 bases are shared with TRBD1. Germline V lookup: CDR1 MNHEY, CDR2 SVGAGI. Trimming took 10 bases from V and 6 from J; bases not matched to a gene: 14. This CDR3 is built from 14 residues. CDR3 loop: CATERQGLSPEAFF. The CDR3 DNA reads TGTGCCACCGAGCGACAGGGTCTGTCCCCTGAAGCTTTCTTT.

This clonotype appeared a few times. The CDR3 region is CASSHSSSYEQYF. The CDR3 DNA follows: TGCGCCAGCAGCCACTCAAGCTCCTACGAGCAGTACTTC. This rearrangement joins TRBV5-1 to TRBJ2-7; unclear D gene. The V and J ends lost 4 bases and 0 bases respectively, with 8 bases between them. Germline CDR1 and CDR2: SGHRS and YFSETQ. The CDR3 is made up of 13 amino acids.

This clonotype was recorded a few times. The chain has TRBV7-9 and TRBJ2-5; D gene uncertain. CDR1 is SEHNR, CDR2 FQNEAQ, per germline (reference sequence). The CDR3 is made up of 13 amino acids. V was pared by 3 bases and J by 3 bases, with 8 bases between. The CDR3 protein is CASSFGRKETQYF. CDR3 nucleotides: TGTGCCAGCAGCTTTGGACGGAAAGAGACCCAGTACTTC.

This chain links TRBV7-8 with TRBJ2-1; TRBD1 matches 10 bases. The trim removed 6 bases at V and 0 bases at J, leaving 5 bases unmatched. Germline V gene lookup returns CDR1 SGHVS and CDR2 FQNEAQ. CDR3 size: 16 residues. The CDR3, as DNA: TGTGCCAGCAGTTCCCGACAGGGGGCCTCCTACAATGAGCAGTTCTTC. It translates to CASSSRQGASYNEQFF.

The V gene is TRBV5-1, the J gene TRBJ2-1; TRBD1 matches 7 bases. The length of the CDR3 is 17 residues. Germline loops: CDR1 SGHRS, CDR2 YFSETQ. V was clipped by 4 bases and J by 0 bases; unmatched bases: 10. The CDR3 coding sequence is TGCGCCAGCAGCCCTATCCAGGGGGTGATCTCCTACAATGAGCAGTTCTTC. Translation gives CASSPIQGVISYNEQFF.

The table lists this clonotype with a few counts. In DNA form, the CDR3 reads TGCGCCAGCAGCCAAGAGTACGGGGGATACTACGAGCAGTACTTC. Translation gives CASSQEYGGYYEQYF. The chain uses TRBV4-1 and TRBJ2-7; a possible D gene is TRBD2 (6 bases). The V end lost 0 bases, the J end lost 3 bases, and 12 bases lay between the germline ends. The length of the CDR3 is 15 residues. Per the germline V gene, CDR1 is MGHRA and CDR2 is YSYEKL.

The table lists this clonotype with a few counts. The chain employs TRBV25-1 and TRBJ2-5, with TRBD1 as a possible D gene (5 bases). The CDR3 runs to 12 residues. Germline CDR1 MGHDK, CDR2 SYGVNS. V gave up 7 bases and J gave up 1 base, with 7 bases separating them. CDR3 sequence (DNA): TGTGCCAGCAAGGGGTTCCAAGAGACCCAGTACTTC. Translation gives CASKGFQETQYF. Full variable domain (outside the CDR3, taken from reference TRBV25-1 and TRBJ2-5): EADIYQTPRYLVIGTGKKITLECSQTMGHDKMYWYQQDPGMELHLIHYSYGVNSTEKGDLSSESTVSRIRTEHFPLTLESARPSHTSQYLCASKGFQETQYFGPGTRLLVL.

This clonotype showed up just a few times. CDR3 loop: CSVVGLPGQGVGEQFF. CDR3 nucleotide sequence: TGCAGCGTTGTAGGTTTACCGGGACAGGGGGTAGGGGAGCAGTTCTTC. The chain couples TRBV29-1 to TRBJ2-1; 11 bases are shared with TRBD1. Germline V gene sequence: CDR1 SQVTM, CDR2 ANQGSEA. CDR3 length equals 16 residues. The ends lost 4 bases at V and 10 bases at J; junction bases unmatched: 15.

This chain connects TRBV2 to TRBJ2-2; no reliable D call. The V end was cut by 7 bases, the J end by 3 bases, with 15 bases between. This CDR3 spans 15 amino acids. Germline V gene lookup returns CDR1 SNHLY and CDR2 FYNNEI. The CDR3 nucleotides are TGTGCCAGCATCTCAGGTCCGTCGGACACCGGGGAGCTGTTTTTT. Residues: CASISGPSDTGELFF.